The 14 T cell receptor beta chains reported below all come from one sample, sequenced in a study of T cell responses to AZD1222 COVID-19 vaccine. Profiled with immunoSEQ multiplex PCR; TCRdb holds only in-frame clones, not every one. The sample lists some 170,000 clones; approximately 93% were seen once. The sequencing here drew on peripheral blood, taken 28 days after the second AZD1222 dose. Receptors were obtained from an adult who received the AZD1222 COVID-19 vaccine.

The rearrangement uses TRBV24-1 and TRBJ1-5; D may be TRBD1 (6 bases). This CDR3 comprises 12 residues. The V end was cut by 6 bases, the J end by 4 bases, with 6 bases between. From germline, CDR1 is KGHDR and CDR2 SFDVKD. CDR3 coding DNA: TGTGCCACCAGTAGGGGGAATCAGCCCCAGCATTTT. Its translation is CATSRGNQPQHF.

The chain carries TRBV7-2 and TRBJ2-2; unclear D gene. In germline, CDR1 is SGHTA, CDR2 FQGNSA. V lost 5 bases to trimming and J lost 4 bases, with 5 bases between them. This CDR3 contains 12 residues. The CDR3 nucleotides are TGTGCCAGCAGCGAGCCCACCGGGGAGCTGTTTTTT. As protein: CASSEPTGELFF.

The chain couples TRBV4-3 to TRBJ1-3, with 7 bases matching TRBD1. This CDR3 has 17 amino acids. Germline CDR1 reads LGHNA; CDR2 reads YSLEER. The V segment lost 1 base and the J segment 3 bases; nucleotides outside the gene matches: 9. CDR3 amino acids: CASSQGAQGVIGNTIYF. The CDR3, as DNA: TGCGCCAGCAGCCAAGGGGCCCAGGGGGTAATTGGAAACACCATATATTTT.

The J gene is TRBJ1-5, the V gene TRBV18, with D perhaps matching TRBD1 (6 bases). Per the germline V gene, CDR1 is KGHSH and CDR2 is LQKENI. V was shortened by 6 bases and J by 0 bases, with 24 bases between the two germline ends. The CDR3 is 19 amino acids. CDR3 sequence: CASSPAGGRRVYSNQPQHF. CDR3 in DNA: TGTGCCAGCTCCCCTGCGGGGGGGCGTCGGGTCTATAGCAATCAGCCCCAGCATTTT.

The V and J genes are TRBV4-2 and TRBJ2-7; D is undetermined. CDR3 length: 14 amino acids. Trimming left V 0 bases short and J 1 base short, with 7 bases between. Germline V gene data show CDR1 as LGHNA and CDR2 as YNFKEQ. In DNA, the CDR3 is TGTGCCAGCAGCCAAGAGAGTGCTTCCTACGAGCAGTACTTC. Translation: CASSQESASYEQYF.

The chain employs TRBV29-1 and TRBJ2-5; D not certain. This CDR3 spans 12 amino acids. The V gene lost 4 bases and the J gene lost 5 bases, with 11 bases spanning the gap. The V gene's germline CDR1 is SQVTM and CDR2 ANQGSEA. CDR3 bases: TGCAGCGTTGTAGGGCCCCGGGAGACCCAGTACTTC. This gives the protein CSVVGPRETQYF.

The chain has TRBV6-5 and TRBJ1-5; TRBD1 matches 7 bases. The CDR3 extends over 15 amino acids. Germline loops: CDR1 MNHEY, CDR2 SVGAGI. J lost 5 bases, V lost 4 bases, and 8 bases had no gene match. The CDR3 spells CASSSGGQTYQPQHF. CDR3 bases: TGTGCCAGCAGTTCAGGGGGACAAACCTATCAGCCCCAGCATTTT.

This chain joins TRBV4-2 and TRBJ1-3; 7 bases map to TRBD1. Germline CDR1 LGHNA, CDR2 YNFKEQ. The CDR3 spans 15 residues. V was clipped by 0 bases and J by 6 bases; unmatched bases: 5. Here the CDR3 DNA reads TGTGCCAGCAGCCAAGATAGACAGGGTAAAAACACCATATATTTT. Translated, it gives CASSQDRQGKNTIYF.

CDR3 sequence: CASSTPYRGNQPQHF. In DNA form, the CDR3 reads TGTGCCAGCAGCACTCCGTACAGGGGTAATCAGCCCCAGCATTTT. V usage is TRBV21-1 and J usage is TRBJ1-5; the D call TRBD1 from the table was never checked on the DNA. TRBV21-1 is tagged as a pseudogene. The CDR3 loop spans 15 amino acids.

The chain recombines TRBV7-8 with TRBJ2-2, with D uncertain. V was cut by 4 bases and J by 1 base, with 7 bases left in between. CDR1 is SGHVS and CDR2 is FQNEAQ in the germline V gene. This CDR3 has 14 residues. In DNA form, the CDR3 reads TGTGCCAGCAGCTCCAACCAGAACACCGGGGAGCTGTTTTTT. Translated: CASSSNQNTGELFF.

This clone was picked up one time. J is TRBJ2-1 and V is TRBV12-3 or TRBV12-4, with a tentative D call TRBD2 (6 bases). CDR3 size: 12 residues. Deletions cut 3 bases from V and 7 bases from J, with 7 bases between. The CDR3 DNA reads as TGTGCCAGCAGTTTCGGGGGAAATGAGCAGTTCTTC. Residues: CASSFGGNEQFF.

The rearrangement links TRBV27 to TRBJ2-2; D uncertain. CDR3 size: 16 residues. V lost 2 bases, J lost 1 base, and 11 bases lay in between. The germline V gene has CDR1 MNHEY and CDR2 SMNVEV (reference sequence). CDR3 sequence (DNA): TGTGCCAGCAGTTTAAGATCTGGGGTGAACACCGGGGAGCTGTTTTTT. Its protein is CASSLRSGVNTGELFF.

The rearrangement uses TRBV2 and TRBJ1-1, with D hard to call. The CDR3 length is 13 residues. The V gene's germline CDR1 is SNHLY and CDR2 FYNNEI. The V end lost 6 bases, the J end lost 1 base, and 9 bases lay between the germline ends. CDR3: CASRLVQNTEAFF. The CDR3 DNA reads as TGTGCCAGCAGGTTGGTCCAGAACACTGAAGCTTTCTTT. Supplemented by reference TRBV2 and TRBJ1-1, the full variable domain reads EPEVTQTPSHQVTQMGQEVILRCVPISNHLYFYWYRQILGQKVEFLVSFYNNEISEKSEIFDDQFSVERPDGSNFTLKIRSTKLEDSAMYFCASRLVQNTEAFFGQGTRLTVV.

Here the CDR3 DNA reads TGTGCCAGCAGCTTAGCTCAGACTAGCACTCAGTTGAGGGGTGAGCAGTTCTTC. Translation gives CASSLAQTSTQLRGEQFF. The chain employs TRBV7-9 and TRBJ2-1, with 7 bases matching TRBD2. V gave up 0 bases and J gave up 9 bases; unmatched junction bases: 17. The germline CDR1 and CDR2 sequences are SEHNR and FQNEAQ (reference sequence). The CDR3 is 18 amino acids.